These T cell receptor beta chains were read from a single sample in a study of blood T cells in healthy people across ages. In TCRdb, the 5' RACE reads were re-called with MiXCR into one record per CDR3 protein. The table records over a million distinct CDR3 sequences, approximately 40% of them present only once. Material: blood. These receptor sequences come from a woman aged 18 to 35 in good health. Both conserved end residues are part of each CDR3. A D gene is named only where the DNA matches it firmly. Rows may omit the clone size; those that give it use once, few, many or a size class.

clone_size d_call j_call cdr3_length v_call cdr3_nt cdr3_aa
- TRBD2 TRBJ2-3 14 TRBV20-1 TGCAGTGCTACCCAGCGGGGGGCCAGTTATACGCAGTATTTT CSATQRGASYTQYF
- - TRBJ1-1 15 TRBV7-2 TGTGCCAGCAGCCCCCCCGGGCGGCCGGAGGGTGAAGCTTTCTTT CASSPPGRPEGEAFF
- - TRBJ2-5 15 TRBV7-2 TGTGCCAGCAGCTTACGGGACCTCTGGGGAGAGACCCAGTACTTC CASSLRDLWGETQYF
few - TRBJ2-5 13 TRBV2 TGTGCCAGCAACAAGCAGGGCACAGAGACCCAGTACTTC CASNKQGTETQYF
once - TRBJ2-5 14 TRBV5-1 TGCGCCAGCAGCTTTGTAACAGAACAAGAGACCCAGTACTTC CASSFVTEQETQYF
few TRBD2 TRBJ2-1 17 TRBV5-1 TGCGCCAGCAGCCCCTCGGGACTAACAACCTCCTACAATGAGCAGTTCTTC CASSPSGLTTSYNEQFF
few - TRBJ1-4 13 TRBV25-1 TGTGCCAGCAGTGACCCCGGGATTGAAAAACTGTTTTTT CASSDPGIEKLFF
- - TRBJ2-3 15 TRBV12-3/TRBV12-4 TGTGCCAGCAGTTTCGCGGGATCTAGCACAGATACGCAGTATTTT CASSFAGSSTDTQYF
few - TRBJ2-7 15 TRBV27 TGTGCCAGCAGTATTGGGACTTCTAGCTCCTACGAGCAGTACTTC CASSIGTSSSYEQYF
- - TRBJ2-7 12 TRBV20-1 TGCAGTGCCCTCGGGGGGCCGAACGAGCAGTACTTC CSALGGPNEQYF
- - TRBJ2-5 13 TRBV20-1 TGCAGTGCTGGCCTCATCGGAGGAGAGACCCAGTACTTC CSAGLIGGETQYF
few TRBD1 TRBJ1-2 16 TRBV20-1 TGCAGTGCCCAGAGGGAGTGGACAGGGGGGAACTATGGCTACACCTTC CSAQREWTGGNYGYTF
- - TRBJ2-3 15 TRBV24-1 TGTGCCACCCCCTTCACAGGCCCTAGCACAGATACGCAGTATTTT CATPFTGPSTDTQYF
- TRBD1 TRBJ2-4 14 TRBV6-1 TGTGCCAGCAGTGAAAGGACAGGGCGAAGCATTCAGTACTTC CASSERTGRSIQYF
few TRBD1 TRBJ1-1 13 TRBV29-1 TGCAGCGTTCTGCAGGGGGGGAACACTGAAGCTTTCTTT CSVLQGGNTEAFF
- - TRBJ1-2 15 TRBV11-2 TGTGCCAGCAGCTCCGGGGGTGGAGTTCTAAGCGGCTACACCTTC CASSSGGGVLSGYTF
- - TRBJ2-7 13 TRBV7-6 TGTGCCAGCAGCACTGGTGGGGTCGACGAGCAGTACTTC CASSTGGVDEQYF
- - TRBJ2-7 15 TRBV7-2 TGTGCCAGCAGCTTATCACCACAGGGTACCTACGAGCAGTACTTC CASSLSPQGTYEQYF
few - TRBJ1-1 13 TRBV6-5 TGTGCCAGCAGTTACGCCGGGACGGGTGAAGCTTTCTTT CASSYAGTGEAFF
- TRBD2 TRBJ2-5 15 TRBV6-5 TGTGCCAGCAGTTACTCGAGCGGGGGGGCGGATGAGCAGTACTTC CASSYSSGGADEQYF
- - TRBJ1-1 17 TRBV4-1 TGCGTCAGCAGCCAAGTGCCTTTCGGGGAATACGGCACTGAAGCTTTCTTT CVSSQVPFGEYGTEAFF
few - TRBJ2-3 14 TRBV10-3 TGTGCCATCAGCCGAACAGGGAGTGGAGATACGCAGTATTTT CAISRTGSGDTQYF
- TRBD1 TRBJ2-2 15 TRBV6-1 TGTGCCAGCAGGAACAGGGGGCGCAGCGCCGGGGAGCTGTTTTTT CASRNRGRSAGELFF
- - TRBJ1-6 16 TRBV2 TGTGCCAGCAATCGAGAGGGGGGCTCCTATAATTCACCCCTCCACTTT CASNREGGSYNSPLHF
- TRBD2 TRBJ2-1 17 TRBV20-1 TGCAGTGCTAGAGGTGGGCTATCGGCGGGAGCGGGGAATGAGCAGTTCTTC CSARGGLSAGAGNEQFF
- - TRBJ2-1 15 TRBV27 TGTGCCAGCAGCACCATGGACCTAAGGCGCAATGAGCAGTTCTTC CASSTMDLRRNEQFF
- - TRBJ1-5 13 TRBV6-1 - CASSESLYQPQHF
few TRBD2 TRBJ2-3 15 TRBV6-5 TGTGCCAGCAGCTTTAGCGGGAGTAAGACAGATACGCAGTATTTT CASSFSGSKTDTQYF
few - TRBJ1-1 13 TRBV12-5 TGTGCTAGTGGTTTGGTACCGCTGGCTGAAGCTTTCTTT CASGLVPLAEAFF
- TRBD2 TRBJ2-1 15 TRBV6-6 TGTGCCAGCAGTTACCTCGCGGGAGGCGGCAATGAGCGGTTCTTC CASSYLAGGGNERFF
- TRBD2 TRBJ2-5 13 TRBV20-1 TGCAGTTTTACTAGCGGGGGGGCAGAGACCCAGTACTTC CSFTSGGAETQYF
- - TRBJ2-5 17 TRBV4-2 TGTGCCAGCAGCCAAGCAGGTGCTAGCGAGGTCGCCTACGGGCAGTACTTC CASSQAGASEVAYGQYF
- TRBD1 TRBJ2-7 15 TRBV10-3 TGTGCCATCAGTGAGGGGACAGTAGTTTACAATGAGCAGTACTTC CAISEGTVVYNEQYF
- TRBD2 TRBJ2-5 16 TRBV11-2 TGTGCCAGCAGCTTACTCCCTGCGGGAGGGCAAGAGACCCAGTACTTC CASSLLPAGGQETQYF
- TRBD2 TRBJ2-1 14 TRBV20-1 TGCAGTTCCCTAAGCGGGGACTCCTACAATGAGCAGTTCTTC CSSLSGDSYNEQFF
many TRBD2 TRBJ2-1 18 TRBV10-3 TGTGCCATCAGGGGGACTAGCGGGGAACAGAGCTCCTACAATGAGCAGTTCTTC CAIRGTSGEQSSYNEQFF
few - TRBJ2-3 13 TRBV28 TGTGCCTGCGGTAAATCCGACACAGATACGCAGTATTTT CACGKSDTDTQYF
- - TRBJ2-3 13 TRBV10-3 TGTGCCATCATGAACAGGGTCACAGATACGCAGTATTTT CAIMNRVTDTQYF
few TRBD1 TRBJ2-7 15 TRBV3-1 TGTGCCAGCAGCCAAGATACGACAGGGGGCCACGAGCAGTACTTC CASSQDTTGGHEQYF
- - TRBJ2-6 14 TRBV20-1 TGCAGTGCGAGCACGAATTCTGGGGCCAACGTCCTGACTTTC CSASTNSGANVLTF